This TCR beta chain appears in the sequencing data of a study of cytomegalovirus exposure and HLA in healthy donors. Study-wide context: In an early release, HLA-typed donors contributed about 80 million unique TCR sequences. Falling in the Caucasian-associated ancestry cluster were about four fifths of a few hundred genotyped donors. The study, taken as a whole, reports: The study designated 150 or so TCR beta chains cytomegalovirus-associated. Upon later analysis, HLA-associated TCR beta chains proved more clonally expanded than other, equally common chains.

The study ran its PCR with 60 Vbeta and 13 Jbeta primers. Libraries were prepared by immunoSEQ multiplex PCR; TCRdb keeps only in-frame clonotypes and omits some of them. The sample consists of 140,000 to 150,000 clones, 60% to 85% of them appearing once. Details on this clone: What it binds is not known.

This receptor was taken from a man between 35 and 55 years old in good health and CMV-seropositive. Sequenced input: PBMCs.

The CDR3 spells CASSPPTGSYEQYF. CDR3 coding DNA: TGTGCCAGCAGCCCTCCGACAGGGTCCTACGAGCAGTACTTC. The gene calls are TRBV5-4 and TRBJ2-7, with 7 bases identical to TRBD1. The CDR3 is 14 amino acids. Germline-derived CDR1 and CDR2 are SGHNT and YYREEE (reference sequence). J was trimmed by 1 base and V by 4 bases; bases with no gene match: 5.